What follows are 23 T cell receptor beta chains derived from one specimen sequenced in a study of blood T cell repertoires in COVID-19. The assay was immunoSEQ multiplex PCR, and TCRdb's table has in-frame clones only and misses some. The sample has tens of thousands of clones, around 90% seen once; the top ten hold 29%. The sample was peripheral blood. Receptors originate from a woman older than 75 with active or convalescent COVID-19.

CDR3 DNA sequence: TGCGCCAGCAGTTGGGGCACAAGCTCCTACGAGCAGTACTTC. It codes for CASSWGTSSYEQYF. The chain links TRBV5-1 to TRBJ2-7, with D possibly TRBD1 on 5 matching bases. Germline assignment: CDR1 SGHRS and CDR2 YFSETQ. The CDR3 spans 14 residues. V lost 5 bases to trimming and J lost 0 bases, with 12 bases between them.

The chain has TRBV4-3 and TRBJ1-4; 9 bases align to TRBD1. The CDR3 is made up of 15 amino acids. The ends lost 1 base at V and 5 bases at J; junction bases unmatched: 2. Germline CDR1 reads LGHNA; CDR2 reads YSLEER. CDR3: CASSQGGTGNEKLFF. DNA of the CDR3: TGCGCCAGCAGCCAAGGAGGGACAGGGAATGAAAAACTGTTTTTT.

The rearrangement links TRBV3-1 (or the pseudogene TRBV3-2) to TRBJ1-6, with D unresolved. Germline V lookup: CDR1 LGHDT, CDR2 YNNKEL (reference sequence). The ends were cut back, 1 base at V and 4 bases at J, with 8 bases in the middle. CDR3 length: 15 residues. For the CDR3, the DNA is TGTGCCAGCAGCCAAGTAGGAGATTATAATTCACCCCTCCACTTT. The encoded protein is CASSQVGDYNSPLHF.

This chain uses TRBV7-2 with TRBJ2-7; TRBD2 aligns across 9 bases. The length of the CDR3 is 14 residues. Germline assignment: CDR1 SGHTA and CDR2 FQGNSA. With 3 bases clipped from V and 3 bases from J, the junction kept 3 bases outside the gene matches. CDR3 nucleotides: TGTGCCAGCAGCTTTATAGCGGGGGACTACGAGCAGTACTTC. Amino acid sequence: CASSFIAGDYEQYF.

V and J are TRBV20-1 and TRBJ1-2; D is unresolved. Germline-derived CDR1 and CDR2 are DFQATT and SNEGSKA (reference sequence). CDR3 length: 11 amino acids. Trimming stripped 6 bases from V and 8 bases from J, with 13 bases between. The CDR3 region has the DNA TGCAGTGCCAGACGAGGGATAGGCTACACCTTC. It yields the protein CSARRGIGYTF.

The chain employs TRBV15 and TRBJ2-2, with 8 bases matching TRBD1. The CDR3 is 13 amino acids. Germline CDR1 is LNHNV and CDR2 is YYDKDF (reference sequence). CDR3 sequence: CAANRGAAGELFF. CDR3 bases: TGTGCTGCGAACAGGGGGGCTGCGGGGGAGCTGTTTTTT.

This clone was seen a few times. The gene calls are TRBV20-1 and TRBJ1-1; weak D call: TRBD1 (5 bases). This CDR3 is built from 11 residues. Between the trimmed V and J ends, which lost 6 bases and 6 bases, there was a span of 11 bases. Germline V gene data show CDR1 as DFQATT and CDR2 as SNEGSKA (reference sequence). CDR3 coding DNA: TGCAGTGCCAACAGACAGTCTGAAGCTTTCTTT. Its protein product is CSANRQSEAFF.

V usage is TRBV7-3 and J usage is TRBJ2-3; D perhaps matches TRBD2 (7 bases). CDR3 length equals 14 residues. Per the germline V gene, CDR1 is SGHTA and CDR2 is FQGTGA. Trimming took 5 bases from V and 3 from J, leaving 12 bases between them. CDR3 coding DNA: TGTGCCAGCAGCACCCGGGGGGCGACAGATACGCAGTATTTT. Translated, it gives CASSTRGATDTQYF. Looking up the rest from reference TRBV7-3 and TRBJ2-3 gives the full variable domain: GAGVSQTPSNKVTEKGKYVELRCDPISGHTALYWYRQSLGQGPEFLIYFQGTGAADDSGLPNDRFFAVRPEGSVSTLKIQRTERGDSAVYLCASSTRGATDTQYFGPGTRLTVL.

As DNA, the CDR3 is TGTGCCAGCAGCTTAGGGCAGGGCTCCTCCTATGGCTACACCTTC. This encodes CASSLGQGSSYGYTF. The chain joins TRBV7-6 to TRBJ1-2, with D possibly being TRBD1 (5 bases). V shed 1 base and J shed 4 bases, with 13 bases lying between them. CDR3 length equals 15 residues. CDR1 and CDR2 (germline): SGHVS, FNYEAQ.

This chain joins TRBV7-9 and TRBJ2-5; TRBD1 aligns across 7 bases. The CDR3 spans 14 residues. Germline V gene sequence: CDR1 SEHNR, CDR2 FQNEAQ (reference sequence). Unmatched junction bases numbered 7, after V lost 6 bases and J lost 3 bases. CDR3 DNA sequence: TGTGCCAGCAGGCCCACCGGGACAGAAGAGACCCAGTACTTC. Amino acid sequence: CASRPTGTEETQYF. Full variable domain (remainder filled in from reference TRBV7-9 and TRBJ2-5): DTGVSQNPRHKITKRGQNVTFRCDPISEHNRLYWYRQTLGQGPEFLTYFQNEAQLEKSRLLSDRFSAERPKGSFSTLEIQRTEQGDSAMYLCASRPTGTEETQYFGPGTRLLVL.

The CDR3 reads CASSLGGGSNQPQHF. In nucleotides, the CDR3 is TGTGCCAGCAGCTTAGGAGGGGGCAGCAATCAGCCCCAGCATTTT. This rearrangement joins TRBV5-6 to TRBJ1-5; 7 bases align to TRBD1. J gave up 1 base and V 2 bases, and 3 bases lay outside the gene matches. CDR1 is SGHDT and CDR2 is YYEEEE in the germline V gene. This CDR3 spans 15 amino acids.

The chain joins TRBV19 to TRBJ1-6; D uncertain. V dropped 7 bases and J dropped 0 bases, with 13 bases sitting between them. The CDR3 consists of 16 residues. Germline V gives CDR1 LNHDA, CDR2 SQIVND (reference sequence). The CDR3 region is CASTTGGSSYNSPLHF. The CDR3 nucleotides read TGTGCCAGTACGACGGGAGGGAGCTCCTATAATTCACCCCTCCACTTT.

The V and J genes are TRBV24-1 and TRBJ2-3; the match to TRBD1 covers 9 bases. Trimming at V came to 5 bases and at J to 2 bases, leaving 4 bases not matched to a gene. Germline CDR1 KGHDR, CDR2 SFDVKD. This CDR3 is 15 amino acids long. The CDR3, as DNA: TGTGCCACCAGTGCGGGACAGGGTTACACAGATACGCAGTATTTT. This gives the protein CATSAGQGYTDTQYF.

The chain has TRBV11-3 and TRBJ1-2, with D unresolved. CDR1 is SGHNT, CDR2 YENEEA, per germline. Trimming removed 2 bases from V and 4 bases from J, with 5 bases in between. CDR3 length: 12 amino acids. CDR3 loop: CASSLRGYGYTF. The CDR3, as DNA: TGTGCCAGCAGCTTACGGGGCTATGGCTACACCTTC.

This chain links TRBV10-3 with TRBJ2-7; 9 bases agree with TRBD1. The V and J ends lost 0 bases and 7 bases, in that order; junction bases with no gene match: 10. Per the germline V gene, CDR1 is ENHRY and CDR2 is SYGVKD. There are 16 residues in the CDR3. DNA of the CDR3: TGTGCCATCAGTGAGTCGAGACAGGGGGGGAGTAGGGAGCAGTACTTC. This translates into CAISESRQGGSREQYF.

This chain uses TRBV5-4 with TRBJ2-5; tentative D call: TRBD2 (7 bases). The germline V and J ends were trimmed by 2 bases and 4 bases, with 12 bases remaining between them. The CDR3 is made up of 14 amino acids. Germline V gives CDR1 SGHNT, CDR2 YYREEE (reference sequence). DNA of the CDR3: TGTGCCAGCAGCTTAGGGGGGGCCAGAGAGACCCAGTACTTC. It translates to CASSLGGARETQYF.

The chain combines TRBV6-2 or TRBV6-3 with TRBJ1-5, with 10 bases that match TRBD1. V shed 4 bases and J 2 bases; nucleotides not matched to a gene: 11. Germline CDR1 reads MNHEY; CDR2 reads SVGEGT. The CDR3 length is 18 residues. For the CDR3, the DNA is TGTGCCAGCAGTTTCTCCGGGACAGGGGCGCGTGGCAATCAGCCCCAGCATTTT. As protein: CASSFSGTGARGNQPQHF.

The J gene is TRBJ1-6, the V gene TRBV6-5; D call uncertain. Germline V lookup: CDR1 MNHEY, CDR2 SVGAGI. Trimming left V 10 bases short and J 7 bases short, with 5 bases between. The CDR3 contains 10 residues. The CDR3 DNA is TGTGCCAACTTCAATTCACCCCTCCACTTT. Its translation is CANFNSPLHF.

The chain links TRBV27 to TRBJ2-1; the D gene is possibly TRBD2 (5 bases). CDR3 length equals 14 residues. CDR1 is MNHEY, CDR2 SMNVEV, per germline (reference sequence). Trimming removed 7 bases at V and 2 bases at J, with 12 bases between. The chain's CDR3 is CASKAPGAYNEQFF. The CDR3 nucleotides are TGTGCCAGCAAGGCCCCCGGGGCCTACAATGAGCAGTTCTTC.

The chain is built from TRBV19 and TRBJ2-3; 10 nucleotides align to TRBD2. The ends lost 3 bases at V and 8 bases at J; junction bases unmatched: 11. This CDR3 spans 16 amino acids. From germline, CDR1 is LNHDA and CDR2 SQIVND (reference sequence). Here the CDR3 reads CASSMSAGGVPSTQYF. The CDR3 DNA reads as TGTGCCAGTAGTATGTCAGCGGGAGGGGTCCCTTCTACGCAGTATTTT.

The chain combines TRBV19 with TRBJ1-5; D may be TRBD1 (6 bases). Trimming left V 0 bases short and J 2 bases short, with 11 bases between. Per germline, CDR1 LNHDA and CDR2 SQIVND (reference sequence). The CDR3 is made up of 16 amino acids. CDR3 loop: CASSIDGGAGNQPQHF. The CDR3 coding sequence is TGTGCCAGTAGTATAGATGGGGGGGCCGGCAATCAGCCCCAGCATTTT.

The chain links TRBV7-9 to TRBJ1-6; 8 nucleotides line up with TRBD1. The length of the CDR3 is 17 residues. The V gene's germline CDR1 is SEHNR and CDR2 FQNEAQ (reference sequence). With V trimmed by 0 bases and J by 6 bases, 7 bases remained unmatched. The CDR3 loop is CASSLAVDRVSNSPLHF. CDR3 bases: TGTGCCAGCAGCTTAGCGGTGGACAGGGTTAGTAATTCACCCCTCCACTTT.

The chain uses TRBV10-3 and TRBJ2-5; TRBD1 is a possible D gene (6 bases). V was pared by 7 bases and J by 4 bases, with 16 bases between. Germline CDR1 is ENHRY and CDR2 is SYGVKD. The CDR3 sequence is 14 residues long. The CDR3 spells CAIKGTGWGETQYF. The CDR3 DNA reads as TGTGCCATCAAGGGAACAGGGTGGGGAGAGACCCAGTACTTC.